The clone carrying this T cell receptor beta chain was recorded only once. Generated by immunoSEQ multiplex PCR, the TCRdb table keeps only in-frame clones and is missing some. The sample has approximately 91,000 clones, 60% to 85% seen once; the top ten hold around 9.4%. This sample was taken from a study of blood T cell repertoires in COVID-19. Study-level background: PBMCs, B-cell-depleted T cells, or T cells provided the cDNA or gDNA that made up the material.

The germline V and J ends were trimmed by 0 bases and 0 bases, with 6 bases remaining between them. There are 15 residues in the CDR3. Germline CDR1 and CDR2: LGHDT and YNNKEL (reference sequence). Material for sequencing was peripheral blood. The clonotype was recovered from a woman older than 75 with acute or convalescent COVID-19. V is TRBV3-1 (or the pseudogene TRBV3-2) and J is TRBJ1-3; D gene uncertain. CDR3 in DNA: TGTGCCAGCAGCCAAGAATCGTACTCTGGAAACACCATATATTTT. It encodes CASSQESYSGNTIYF.